The sequence of this T cell receptor beta chain was determined in a study of sequential checkpoint blockade in melanoma. Study summary: Matched biopsies came pretreatment and at week 13 for approximately 21 patients. Points from the study as a whole: Response in arm A was associated with pretreatment TIL clonality.

This clone was observed at least ten times. What it binds is unknown. Treatment given: randomized to nivolumab then ipilimumab (arm A) or the reverse (arm B). Some clones are missing from TCRdb's copy, which holds only in-frame ones; the method was immunoSEQ multiplex PCR. The profile covers several thousand clones, with roughly 21% appearing a single time and approximately 10% taken by the ten largest. V dropped 4 bases and J dropped 2; count of bases not matched to a gene: 7. The CDR3 runs to 15 residues. CDR1 and CDR2 from the germline V gene are SGDLS and YYNGEE. The input for sequencing was tumor tissue (inferred from file names), taken from a patient given nivolumab and ipilimumab in sequence. The rearrangement joins TRBV9 to TRBJ2-7, with 9 bases aligning to TRBD2. This sequence was found in a human donor with melanoma. CDR3 loop: CASSPSGKPPYEQYF. The CDR3 nucleotides read TGTGCCAGCAGCCCTAGCGGGAAACCTCCCTACGAGCAGTACTTC. The full variable domain, with the rest looked up from reference TRBV9 and TRBJ2-7, is DSGVTQTPKHLITATGQRVTLRCSPRSGDLSVYWYQQSLDQGLQFLIQYYNGEERAKGNILERFSAQQFPDLHSELNLSSLELGDSALYFCASSPSGKPPYEQYFGPGTRLTVT.